The 21 T cell receptor beta chains below were found in one sample sequenced in a study of blood T cells in healthy people across ages. Next came a second PCR, run for about 7 to 12 cycles, which used a sample-barcoded 5' primer along with a J-beta primer mix. One entry per CDR3 protein results from TCRdb running MiXCR on the 5' RACE reads. The table has 1.6 million or so distinct CDR3 sequences, approximately 32% seen once; the top ten hold approximately 11%. The sample consisted of blood. The receptors here all came from a woman between 25 and 40 years old in good health.

This clonotype was found many times. The genes are TRBV6-2 or TRBV6-3 and TRBJ2-7; unclear D gene. Trimming left V 5 bases short and J 7 bases short, with 9 bases between. This CDR3 spans 11 amino acids. Germline loops: CDR1 MNHEY, CDR2 SVGEGT. Here the CDR3 DNA reads TGTGCCAGCAGTCGATCATTAGAGCAGTACTTC. As protein: CASSRSLEQYF.

J is TRBJ2-1 and V is TRBV4-1, with 9 bases identical to TRBD2. V trimming: 2 bases; J trimming: 2 bases; junction bases outside the gene matches: 4. The CDR3 extends over 16 amino acids. Germline V gene data show CDR1 as MGHRA and CDR2 as YSYEKL. The CDR3 loop is CASSQILAGPYNEQFF. The CDR3 DNA follows: TGCGCCAGCAGCCAAATCCTAGCGGGACCCTACAATGAGCAGTTCTTC.

As concerns this clonotype: The CDR3 does not close with the conserved phenylalanine or tryptophan, likely indicating a read error. In nucleotides, the CDR3 is TGCGCCAGCAACCCTCGCGGAGGGAGCAACAATGAGCAGTTCTGC. Protein product: CASNPRGGSNNEQFC. The chain combines TRBV4-1 with TRBJ2-1; maybe TRBD2 (6 bases). With 7 bases removed from V and 5 bases from J, the gap between germline ends came to 18 bases. CDR1 and CDR2 from the germline V gene are MGHRA and YSYEKL. The CDR3 consists of 15 residues.

This clonotype was counted between two and nine times. This chain links TRBV12-3 or TRBV12-4 with TRBJ2-7, with 9 bases that match TRBD1. The CDR3 consists of 13 residues. V shed 6 bases, J shed 3 bases, and the junction held 3 bases outside the gene matches. The CDR3 sequence: CASRWTGDYEQYF. The CDR3 coding sequence is TGTGCCAGCAGATGGACAGGGGACTACGAGCAGTACTTC.

This clonotype was seen only a few times. The chain combines TRBV3-1 with TRBJ2-1, with no clear D. The length of the CDR3 is 14 residues. CDR1 is LGHDT, CDR2 YNNKEL, per germline (reference sequence). V was pared by 0 bases and J by 10 bases, with 13 bases between. The CDR3 DNA sequence: TGTGCCAGCAGCCAAGATCTGGTGGTCTACGAGCAGTTCTTC. Its translation: CASSQDLVVYEQFF.

V gene TRBV4-1 combines with J gene TRBJ2-1; 9 nucleotides line up with TRBD1. Losses at the gene ends were 4 bases for V and 1 base for J; bases not matched to a gene: 8. The CDR3 is 17 amino acids. CDR1 MGHRA and CDR2 YSYEKL come from the germline V gene. The CDR3 region is CASSRRPGTGSYNEQFF. CDR3 nucleotide sequence: TGCGCCAGCAGCCGCAGACCCGGGACAGGGTCCTACAATGAGCAGTTCTTC.

The table lists this clonotype with a few counts. The chain is built from TRBV19 and TRBJ2-7; no reliable D call. Germline V gene data show CDR1 as LNHDA and CDR2 as SQIVND (reference sequence). The CDR3 has 15 residues. The germline V and J ends were trimmed by 4 bases and 2 bases, with 15 bases remaining between them. The DNA of the CDR3 is TGTGCCAGTAGTAAAGAGGTCTATGCCCCCTACGAGCAGTACTTC. Translating gives CASSKEVYAPYEQYF.

This clonotype was counted at least ten times. The chain employs TRBV12-3 or TRBV12-4 and TRBJ2-7, with 8 bases that match TRBD2. The CDR3 has 15 amino acids. V gave up 6 bases and J gave up 0 bases; unmatched junction bases: 7. This chain's CDR3 is CASSRTSGYSYEQYF. The DNA for the CDR3 is TGTGCCAGCAGCCGTACTAGCGGATACTCCTACGAGCAGTACTTC.

The chain joins TRBV27 to TRBJ1-1; D ambiguous. The CDR3 is 13 amino acids. V dropped 2 bases and J dropped 3 bases, with 7 bases sitting between them. CDR1 MNHEY and CDR2 SMNVEV come from the germline V gene (reference sequence). The DNA for the CDR3 is TGTGCCAGCAGTTTAATCAAATACACTGAAGCTTTCTTT. Protein product: CASSLIKYTEAFF.

To note about this clonotype: A clone one base away is much larger, so this may be a read error. V usage is TRBV4-1 and J usage is TRBJ2-7, with TRBD1 as a possible D gene (6 bases). The DNA end favors TRBJ2-4, so the J call may be wrong. This CDR3 has 13 amino acids. Germline loops: CDR1 MGHRA, CDR2 YSYEKL. The CDR3 DNA reads as TGCGCCAGCAGCCCCAGGACAGTAGACATTCAGTACTTC. Its protein is CASSPRTVDIQYF.

This clonotype was recorded at least ten times. V gene TRBV12-3 or TRBV12-4 combines with J gene TRBJ2-2, with 9 bases fitting TRBD2. This CDR3 has 14 residues. Trimming cost V 6 bases and J 6 bases; bases outside gene matches: 5. The CDR3 reads CASRGTSQAGELFF. The CDR3, as DNA: TGTGCCAGCAGAGGGACTAGCCAGGCCGGGGAGCTGTTTTTT.

This clonotype was detected a few times. The genes are TRBV19 and TRBJ2-1, with 7 bases lining up with TRBD2. The V gene end was trimmed by 3 bases and the J gene end by 0 bases; junction bases not matched to a gene: 5. Germline CDR1 is LNHDA and CDR2 is SQIVND (reference sequence). The CDR3 contains 16 residues. The chain's CDR3 is CASSIDRGSSYNEQFF. CDR3 DNA sequence: TGTGCCAGTAGTATTGACCGCGGGAGCTCCTACAATGAGCAGTTCTTC.

The count of this clonotype is one. The genes are TRBV20-1 and TRBJ1-2; 7 nucleotides line up with TRBD1. From germline, CDR1 is DFQATT and CDR2 SNEGSKA (reference sequence). Unmatched junction bases numbered 8, after V lost 3 bases and J lost 4 bases. This CDR3 region has 14 residues. In DNA form, the CDR3 reads TGCAGTGCTAGCGACAGGGCGGTCGGCTATGGCTACACCTTC. Its translation: CSASDRAVGYGYTF.

The table lists this clonotype with a few counts. The chain carries TRBV24-1 and TRBJ1-2, with a possible D match to TRBD1 (5 bases). In germline, CDR1 is KGHDR, CDR2 SFDVKD. CDR3 size: 16 residues. Trimming stripped 3 bases from V and 4 bases from J, with 17 bases between. The DNA for the CDR3 is TGTGCCACCAGTGATCCCGGGACCTCAGGGATCTATGGCTACACCTTC. This codes for CATSDPGTSGIYGYTF.

The gene calls are TRBV11-2 and TRBJ2-1; 10 bases map to TRBD2. J was trimmed by 8 bases and V by 3 bases; bases with no gene match: 13. CDR1 SGHAT and CDR2 FQNNGV come from the germline V gene. The CDR3 sequence is 17 residues long. The CDR3: CASSFRRGASGSDEQFF. The CDR3 nucleotides read TGTGCCAGCAGCTTTAGACGGGGGGCTAGCGGGAGCGATGAGCAGTTCTTC.

Many counts were recorded for this clonotype. The chain couples TRBV20-1 to TRBJ2-5; 7 bases are shared with TRBD1. There are 12 residues in the CDR3. The trim removed 3 bases at V and 3 bases at J, leaving 1 base unmatched. Germline assignment: CDR1 DFQATT and CDR2 SNEGSKA (reference sequence). CDR3 DNA: TGCAGTGCTAGGGGACAGAAAGAGACCCAGTACTTC. Its translation is CSARGQKETQYF.

This clonotype has ten or more counts. V gene TRBV6-2 or TRBV6-3 combines with J gene TRBJ2-7, with 7 bases identical to TRBD1. V shed 2 bases and J 2 bases; nucleotides not matched to a gene: 3. Germline V gives CDR1 MNHEY, CDR2 SVGEGT. CDR3 length equals 14 residues. Here the CDR3 reads CASSYRQGPYEQYF. CDR3 coding DNA: TGTGCCAGCAGTTACCGACAGGGACCCTACGAGCAGTACTTC.

This clonotype was picked up many times. V is TRBV7-2 and J is TRBJ1-1; no clear D gene. Trimming took 3 bases from V and 0 from J, leaving 5 bases between them. Germline values: CDR1 SGHTA, CDR2 FQGNSA. The CDR3 loop spans 13 amino acids. The CDR3 sequence is CASSLHMNTEAFF. DNA of the CDR3: TGTGCCAGCAGCTTGCATATGAACACTGAAGCTTTCTTT.

V is TRBV29-1 and J is TRBJ1-4; 8 bases fit TRBD1. The CDR3 runs 17 residues. Germline V gives CDR1 SQVTM, CDR2 ANQGSEA. V gave up 5 bases and J gave up 8 bases; unmatched junction bases: 19. The CDR3: CSVRLGGGTGTREKLFF. CDR3 bases: TGCAGCGTTAGACTTGGAGGCGGGACAGGTACCAGGGAAAAACTGTTTTTT.

This clonotype was observed a handful of times. The V call is TRBV11-1, the J call TRBJ1-1; D is unclear. The CDR3 consists of 12 residues. The germline gives CDR1 SGHAT, CDR2 FQDESV (reference sequence). Trimming removed 5 bases at V and 6 bases at J, with 10 bases between. The CDR3 sequence is CASSPHFPEAFF. For the CDR3, the DNA is TGTGCCAGCAGCCCGCATTTCCCTGAAGCTTTCTTT.

This clonotype was detected many times. This sequence joins TRBV7-2 and TRBJ1-1; no reliable D call. CDR3 size: 15 residues. Germline CDR1 reads SGHTA; CDR2 reads FQGNSA. V shed 1 base and J shed 1 base, with 10 bases lying between them. The CDR3 bases are TGTGCCAGCAGCTTAGTGGCAGGAGCGAACACTGAAGCTTTCTTT. Translated, it gives CASSLVAGANTEAFF.